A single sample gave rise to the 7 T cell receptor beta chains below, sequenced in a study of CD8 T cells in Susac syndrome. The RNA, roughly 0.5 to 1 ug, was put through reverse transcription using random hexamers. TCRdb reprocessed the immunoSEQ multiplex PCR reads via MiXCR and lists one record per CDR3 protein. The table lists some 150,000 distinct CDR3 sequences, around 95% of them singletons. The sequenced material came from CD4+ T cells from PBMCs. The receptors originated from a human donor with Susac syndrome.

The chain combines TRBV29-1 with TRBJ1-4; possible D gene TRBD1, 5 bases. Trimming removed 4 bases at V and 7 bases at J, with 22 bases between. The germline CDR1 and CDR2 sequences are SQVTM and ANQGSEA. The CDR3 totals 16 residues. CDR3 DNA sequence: TGCAGCGTTGTAACTTTGGTGGGGCATATGAGTGAAAAACTGTTTTTT. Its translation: CSVVTLVGHMSEKLFF.

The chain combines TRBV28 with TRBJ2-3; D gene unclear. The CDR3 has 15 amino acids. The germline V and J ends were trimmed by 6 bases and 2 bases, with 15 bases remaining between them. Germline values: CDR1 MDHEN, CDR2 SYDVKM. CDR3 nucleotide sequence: TGTGCCAGCAGCGATACCTCCACGCCCACAGATACGCAGTATTTT. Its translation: CASSDTSTPTDTQYF. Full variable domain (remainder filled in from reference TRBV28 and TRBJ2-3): DVKVTQSSRYLVKRTGEKVFLECVQDMDHENMFWYRQDPGLGLRLIYFSYDVKMKEKGDIPEGYSVSREKKERFSLILESASTNQTSMYLCASSDTSTPTDTQYFGPGTRLTVL.

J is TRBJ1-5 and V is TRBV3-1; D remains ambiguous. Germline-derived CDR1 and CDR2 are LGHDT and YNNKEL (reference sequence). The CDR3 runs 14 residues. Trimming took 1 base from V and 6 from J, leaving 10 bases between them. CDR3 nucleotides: TGTGCCAGCAGCCAAGGCGGGTCCGGTCAGCCCCAGCATTTT. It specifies CASSQGGSGQPQHF.

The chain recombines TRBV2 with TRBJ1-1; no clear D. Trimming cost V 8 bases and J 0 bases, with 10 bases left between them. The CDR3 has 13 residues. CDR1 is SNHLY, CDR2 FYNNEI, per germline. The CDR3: CASEVGLNTEAFF. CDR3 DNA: TGTGCCAGCGAGGTGGGCTTGAACACTGAAGCTTTCTTT.

CDR3 loop: CASSYSTVSWSPLHF. CDR3 nucleotide sequence: TGTGCCAGCAGTTACTCGACGGTTAGTTGGTCACCCCTCCACTTT. This chain uses TRBV6-6 with TRBJ1-6; D uncertain. CDR3 length: 15 residues. The V end lost 0 bases, the J end lost 10 bases, and 13 bases lay between the germline ends. Germline V CDR1 and CDR2: MNHNY, SVGAGI (reference sequence).

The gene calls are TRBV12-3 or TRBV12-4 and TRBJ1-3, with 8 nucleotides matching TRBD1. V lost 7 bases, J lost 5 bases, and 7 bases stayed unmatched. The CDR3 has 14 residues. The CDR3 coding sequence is TGTGCCAGCACCCAGGACAGGGAGAGAAACACCATATATTTT. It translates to CASTQDRERNTIYF.

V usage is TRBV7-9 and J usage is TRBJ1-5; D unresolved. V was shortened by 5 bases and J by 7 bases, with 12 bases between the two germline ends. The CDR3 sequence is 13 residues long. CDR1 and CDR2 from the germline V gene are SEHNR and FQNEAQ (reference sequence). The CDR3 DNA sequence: TGTGCCAGCAGCCCCATAGGGATGCAGCCCCAGCATTTT. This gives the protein CASSPIGMQPQHF.